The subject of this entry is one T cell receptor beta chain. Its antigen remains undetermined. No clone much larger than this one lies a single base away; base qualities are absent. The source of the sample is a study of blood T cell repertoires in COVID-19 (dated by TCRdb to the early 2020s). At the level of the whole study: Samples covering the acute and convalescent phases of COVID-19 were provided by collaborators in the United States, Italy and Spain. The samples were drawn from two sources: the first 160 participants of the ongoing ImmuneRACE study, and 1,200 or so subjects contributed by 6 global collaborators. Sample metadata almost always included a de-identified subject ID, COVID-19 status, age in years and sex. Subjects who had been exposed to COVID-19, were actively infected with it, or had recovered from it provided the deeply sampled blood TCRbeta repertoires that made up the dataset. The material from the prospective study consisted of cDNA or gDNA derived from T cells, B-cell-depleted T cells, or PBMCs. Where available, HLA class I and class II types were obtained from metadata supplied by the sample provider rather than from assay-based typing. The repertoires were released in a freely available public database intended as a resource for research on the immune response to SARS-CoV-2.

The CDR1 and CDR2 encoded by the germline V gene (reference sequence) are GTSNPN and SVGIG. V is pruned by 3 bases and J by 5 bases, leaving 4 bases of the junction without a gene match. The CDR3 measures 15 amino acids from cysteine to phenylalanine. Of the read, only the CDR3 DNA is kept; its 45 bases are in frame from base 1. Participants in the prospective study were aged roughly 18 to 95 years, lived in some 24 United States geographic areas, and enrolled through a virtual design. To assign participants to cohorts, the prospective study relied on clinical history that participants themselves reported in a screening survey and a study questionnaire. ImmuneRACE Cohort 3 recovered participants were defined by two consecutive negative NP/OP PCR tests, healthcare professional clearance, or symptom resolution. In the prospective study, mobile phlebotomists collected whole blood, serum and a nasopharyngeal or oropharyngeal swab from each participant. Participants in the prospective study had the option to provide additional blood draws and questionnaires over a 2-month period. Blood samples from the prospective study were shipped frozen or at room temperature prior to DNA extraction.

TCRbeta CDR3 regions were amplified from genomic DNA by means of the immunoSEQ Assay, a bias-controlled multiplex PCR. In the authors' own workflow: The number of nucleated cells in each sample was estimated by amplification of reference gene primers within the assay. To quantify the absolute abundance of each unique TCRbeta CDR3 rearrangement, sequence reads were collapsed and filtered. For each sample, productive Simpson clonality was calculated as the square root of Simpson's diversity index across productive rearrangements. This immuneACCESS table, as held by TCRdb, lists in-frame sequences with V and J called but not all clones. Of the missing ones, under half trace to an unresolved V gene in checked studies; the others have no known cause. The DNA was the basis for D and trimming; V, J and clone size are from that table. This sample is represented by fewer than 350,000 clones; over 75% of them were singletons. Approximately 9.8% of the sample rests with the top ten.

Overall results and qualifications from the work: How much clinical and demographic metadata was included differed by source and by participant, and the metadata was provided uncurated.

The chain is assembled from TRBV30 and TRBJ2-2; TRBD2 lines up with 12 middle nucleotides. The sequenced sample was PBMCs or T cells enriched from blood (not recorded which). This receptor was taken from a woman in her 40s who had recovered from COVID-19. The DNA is TGTGCCTGGAGGGCTAGCGGGAGGGTTACCGGGGAGCTGTTTTTT. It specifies CAWRASGRVTGELFF.